This entry features one TCR beta chain sequence. The antigen it recognizes is unknown. No per-base quality is available; no much larger clone lies one base away. This sample is drawn from a study of CD8+CD57+ T cells in acquired aplastic anemia (dated by TCRdb to 2016 to 2019). In the study overall: Extracted DNA from sorted CD4+ and CD8+ cells averaged around 3.5 ug, ranging from about 0.18 to 27.4 ug. A CD8+CD57+ expansion meant a frequency higher than the mean frequency seen in healthy subjects.

Taken from the germline V gene (reference sequence), the CDR1 and CDR2 loops are LNHNV and YYDKDF. Measured from the cysteine to the phenylalanine, the CDR3 is 14 residues long. Only the CDR3 DNA stays, 42 bases, in frame from base 1. Relative to germline, V is 0 bases shorter and J is 4 bases shorter, with 10 bases between their ends. Profiling of TCR beta VDJ combinations and CDR3 sequences used genomic DNA as the template. An Illumina HiSeq 2000 was used for TCR repertoire sequencing. In the source study's methods: TRBV/TRBJ rearrangement plots, CDR3 size and DJ length profiles, and Simpson's diversity index were used to assess repertoires. The most abundant DNA sequence in the deep sequencing data was defined as the immunodominant clone. CDR3 amino acid sequences were screened for sharing across subjects and compared with published repertoires and the VDJdb database. Clones were called with MiXCR by TCRdb after fastp trimmed the public reads at Q25, and only in-frame beta chains were retained. Every entry covers one CDR3 protein and lists the most common genes and DNA from its rows. These V and J calls originate from TCRdb's pipeline instead of the authors' own analysis. This sample has around 200,000 distinct CDR3 sequences in its table, and about 60% of those were observed once. Roughly 43% of the sample comes from the top ten.

On the study overall, not on this receptor specifically: Twenty-nine CD8+ CDR3 sequences were shared between patients and controls but appeared highly expressed in patients and within their immunodominant clones. CD8+ Simpson's diversity did not differ significantly between patients and healthy controls (P=0.060).

Flow cytometry had shown CD8+CD57+ cell expansion in the patients selected for sequencing. Every patient had a diagnosis of severe acquired aplastic anemia based on International Study of Aplastic Anemia and Agranulocytosis and Camitta criteria. No patient had received any therapy when blood was sampled. In the study, sorted CD4+ and CD8+ blood T cells from patients with severe aplastic anemia and from healthy subjects underwent deep sequencing of TCR repertoires. In the USA, patient enrollment took place under clinicaltrials.gov protocols 00001620, 01623167, 00001397, 00071045, 00081523 and 00961064. Ficoll-Paque density gradient centrifugation was used to isolate peripheral blood mononuclear cells. Before DNA extraction, CD4+ and CD8+ T cells were sorted by FACS or by magnetic beads.

What was sequenced was sorted CD4+, CD8+, or CD8+CD57+ T cells (not recorded which) from PBMCs. Here the chain combines TRBV15 and TRBJ2-7; D gene: possibly TRBD1, on 5 matching bases. This receptor was obtained from a human donor with aplastic anemia. The CDR3 reads as follows: CATSRDRGRYEQYF. The DNA sequence reads TGTGCCACCAGCAGAGATAGGGGCCGATACGAGCAGTACTTC.